A single sample gave rise to the 22 T cell receptor beta chains below, sequenced in a study of blood T cell repertoires in COVID-19 (dated by TCRdb to about 2020). Library generation was performed with the immunoSEQ multiplex PCR assay. TCRdb mirrors the immuneACCESS table, restricted to in-frame sequences. Some clones are absent from its copies; in checked studies, under half trace to an unresolved V gene, and the reason for the others is unknown. A total of about 230,000 clones appear in this sample, roughly 91% of them only once. The top ten hold 3.5% to 4% of the sample. Sequencing was done on a sample of PBMCs or T cells enriched from blood (not recorded which). The receptor source for this set is a woman aged 25 to 39 with acute COVID-19.

J is TRBJ2-7 and V is TRBV7-9, with 9 positions matching TRBD2. Trimming cost V 5 bases and J 5 bases; bases outside gene matches: 10. The germline gives CDR1 SEHNR, CDR2 FQNEAQ (reference sequence). The CDR3 sequence is 15 residues long. The CDR3 DNA reads as TGTGCCAGCAGCCCGCTTAGCGGGGGACCCAACGAGCAGTACTTC. It specifies CASSPLSGGPNEQYF.

The genes are TRBV7-2 and TRBJ2-7, with 10 bases aligning to TRBD2. The CDR3 contains 16 residues. CDR1 is SGHTA, CDR2 FQGNSA, per germline. The V gene end was trimmed by 0 bases and the J gene end by 0 bases; junction bases not matched to a gene: 2. The CDR3 DNA follows: TGTGCCAGCAGCTTAGCTAGGACTAGCGGCTCCTACGAGCAGTACTTC. Its protein is CASSLARTSGSYEQYF.

This clone was counted a few times. The chain has TRBV5-1 and TRBJ1-1; the match to TRBD1 covers 9 bases. CDR3 length: 13 residues. Per the germline V gene, CDR1 is SGHRS and CDR2 is YFSETQ. Germline trimming cut 5 bases from V and 7 bases from J; bases unmatched to any gene: 6. CDR3 nucleotide sequence: TGCGCCAGCAGAGGGGACAGGGCGGGTGAAGCTTTCTTT. Protein sequence: CASRGDRAGEAFF.

The rearrangement links TRBV28 to TRBJ1-1; the match to TRBD1 covers 10 bases. The CDR3 loop spans 15 amino acids. The V gene end was trimmed by 3 bases and the J gene end by 5 bases; junction bases not matched to a gene: 6. Germline V gene data show CDR1 as MDHEN and CDR2 as SYDVKM. The CDR3 DNA sequence: TGTGCCAGCAGTTTTCCGGGACAGGGGAAGACTGAAGCTTTCTTT. It is translated as CASSFPGQGKTEAFF.

This chain joins TRBV10-3 and TRBJ1-6; D may be TRBD1 (5 bases). Per the germline V gene, CDR1 is ENHRY and CDR2 is SYGVKD. The CDR3 covers 13 residues. Trimming left V 4 bases short and J 10 bases short, with 11 bases between. The CDR3 is CAISGRVGSPLHF. Written as DNA, the CDR3 is TGTGCCATCAGTGGCAGGGTAGGATCACCCCTCCACTTT.

The CDR3: CASRSAGASYEQYF. The CDR3 DNA follows: TGTGCCAGCAGGTCGGCGGGGGCCTCCTACGAGCAGTACTTC. This sequence joins TRBV28 and TRBJ2-7; a weak D match, TRBD2 (7 bases). The CDR3 is 14 amino acids. Germline loops: CDR1 MDHEN, CDR2 SYDVKM. V was cut by 6 bases and J by 0 bases, with 12 bases left in between.

This clone was recorded only once. The V gene is TRBV11-1, the J gene TRBJ1-5; D is undetermined. V lost 1 base and J 5 bases, leaving 6 bases between the germline ends. The CDR3 consists of 13 residues. Germline V gene lookup returns CDR1 SGHAT and CDR2 FQDESV (reference sequence). The CDR3 nucleotides are TGTGCCAGCAGCTTAGGACATGATCAGCCCCAGCATTTT. Amino acid sequence: CASSLGHDQPQHF.

The gene calls are TRBV2 and TRBJ1-4, with no clear D. Germline V lookup: CDR1 SNHLY, CDR2 FYNNEI. CDR3 length: 13 amino acids. V lost 5 bases, J lost 5 bases, and 9 bases lay in between. The CDR3 coding sequence is TGTGCCAGCAGTCCACCGAGGAATGAAAAACTGTTTTTT. Its protein is CASSPPRNEKLFF.

The chain carries TRBV9 and TRBJ2-5; a possible D gene is TRBD2 (6 bases). Germline CDR1 SGDLS, CDR2 YYNGEE. This CDR3 has 15 residues. Trimming took 0 bases from V and 5 from J, leaving 14 bases between them. The CDR3 loop reads CASSVVGGLGETQYF. Written as DNA, the CDR3 is TGTGCCAGCAGCGTAGTTGGAGGGCTGGGGGAGACCCAGTACTTC.

V gene TRBV14 combines with J gene TRBJ2-1, with TRBD1 matching 9 bases. Germline CDR1 SGHDN, CDR2 FVKESK. V lost 1 base to trimming and J lost 7 bases; unmatched junction nucleotides: 5. The CDR3 sequence is 15 residues long. The CDR3 DNA reads as TGTGCCAGCAGCCAAGCTACAGGGGGCTGGAATGAGCAGTTCTTC. Residues: CASSQATGGWNEQFF.

This chain joins TRBV19 and TRBJ1-5; no firm D call. The CDR3 has 12 residues. With 5 bases removed from V and 5 bases from J, the gap between germline ends came to 7 bases. The germline V gene has CDR1 LNHDA and CDR2 SQIVND (reference sequence). CDR3 sequence: CASSERDQPQHF. CDR3 DNA sequence: TGTGCCAGTAGTGAGCGGGATCAGCCCCAGCATTTT.

In its sample, this clone was seen once. The chain recombines TRBV7-9 with TRBJ1-1; D gene unclear. Germline CDR1 and CDR2: SEHNR and FQNEAQ (reference sequence). V was clipped by 7 bases and J by 0 bases, with 9 bases between them. CDR3 length: 13 amino acids. The CDR3 here is CASKKQLNTEAFF. The CDR3 nucleotides are TGTGCCAGCAAGAAACAGTTGAACACTGAAGCTTTCTTT.

Worth noting for this clone: Other nucleotide sequences from this sample produce the same CDR3. The chain recombines TRBV3-1 (or the pseudogene TRBV3-2) with TRBJ2-3; 8 bases agree with TRBD2. Germline CDR1 is LGHDT and CDR2 is YNNKEL (reference sequence). This CDR3 region has 14 residues. The V and J ends lost 4 bases and 4 bases, in that order; junction bases with no gene match: 4. The CDR3 loop is CASSPGLAADTQYF. CDR3 coding DNA: TGTGCCAGCAGCCCCGGACTAGCTGCAGATACGCAGTATTTT.

The rearrangement uses TRBV19 and TRBJ1-6; no clear D gene. The CDR3 is made up of 16 amino acids. Germline loops: CDR1 LNHDA, CDR2 SQIVND (reference sequence). Trimming stripped 5 bases from V and 0 bases from J, with 11 bases between. The CDR3 DNA reads as TGTGCCAGTAGTCCCCAAGGGAGCTCCTATAATTCACCCCTCCACTTT. Its protein product is CASSPQGSSYNSPLHF. The whole variable domain, filled in from reference TRBV19 and TRBJ1-6, reads DGGITQSPKYLFRKEGQNVTLSCEQNLNHDAMYWYRQDPGQGLRLIYYSQIVNDFQKGDIAEGYSVSREKKESFPLTVTSAQKNPTAFYLCASSPQGSSYNSPLHFGNGTRLTVT.

This chain joins TRBV5-5 and TRBJ2-7; 11 nucleotides line up with TRBD2. The CDR3 extends over 15 amino acids. V shed 0 bases, J shed 6 bases, and the junction held 5 bases outside the gene matches. Germline V lookup: CDR1 SGHKS, CDR2 YYEKEE (reference sequence). The CDR3, as DNA: TGTGCCAGCAGCTTGGTGGGACTAGCGGCGGGCGAGCAGTACTTC. It translates to CASSLVGLAAGEQYF.

This chain joins TRBV5-6 and TRBJ1-6, with D maybe TRBD1 (5 bases). This CDR3 has 14 amino acids. The germline V gene encodes CDR1 SGHDT and CDR2 YYEEEE. Between the trimmed V and J ends, which lost 1 base and 4 bases, there was a span of 6 bases. Here the CDR3 reads CASSLSGYNSPLHF. CDR3 coding DNA: TGTGCCAGCAGCTTGTCAGGGTATAATTCACCCCTCCACTTT.

The chain's CDR3 is CASREQGRSNQPQHF. CDR3 coding DNA: TGTGCCAGCAGAGAACAGGGTCGGAGCAATCAGCCCCAGCATTTT. The V gene is TRBV27, the J gene TRBJ1-5; perhaps TRBD1 as D (6 bases). The CDR3 runs 15 residues. V lost 6 bases and J lost 1, with 13 bases in between. CDR1 and CDR2 (germline): MNHEY, SMNVEV (reference sequence).

The chain recombines TRBV21-1 with TRBJ2-3; the table's D call TRBD2 went unverified against the DNA. TRBV21-1 is an annotated pseudogene. The CDR3 consists of 16 residues. DNA of the CDR3: TGTGCCAGCAGCAAAGGCGGCGGGGGGGCCGTAGATACGCAGTATTTT. This codes for CASSKGGGGAVDTQYF.

V is TRBV7-3 and J is TRBJ2-7, with TRBD1 identical over 7 bases. Trimming removed 6 bases from V and 3 bases from J; junction bases left unmatched: 5. In germline, CDR1 is SGHTA, CDR2 FQGTGA. The CDR3 spans 13 residues. CDR3 sequence (DNA): TGTGCCAGCAGAAAAAGGACAGGCTACGAGCAGTACTTC. Its translation is CASRKRTGYEQYF.

The CDR3 is CASSNRGPINEKLFF. The CDR3 region has the DNA TGTGCCAGCAGCAATAGGGGGCCGATTAATGAAAAACTGTTTTTT. This chain uses TRBV21-1 with TRBJ1-4; TRBD1 reflects the table's D call only, with no check against the DNA. TRBV21-1 is tagged as a pseudogene. The CDR3 spans 15 residues.

The chain recombines TRBV10-3 with TRBJ1-1; 10 bases line up with TRBD1. The CDR3 length is 14 residues. V lost 7 bases, J lost 5 bases, and 7 bases stayed unmatched. CDR1 and CDR2 (germline): ENHRY, SYGVKD. CDR3 amino acids: CAITEGQGRTEAFF. The CDR3, as DNA: TGTGCCATCACCGAGGGACAGGGGCGGACTGAAGCTTTCTTT.

V gene TRBV5-4 combines with J gene TRBJ1-1; TRBD1 is a possible D gene (5 bases). The CDR3 is made up of 14 amino acids. Germline-derived CDR1 and CDR2 are SGHNT and YYREEE (reference sequence). With 1 base removed from V and 3 bases from J, the gap between germline ends came to 10 bases. CDR3 in amino acids: CASSLLRGDTEAFF. Here the CDR3 DNA reads TGTGCCAGCAGCTTGTTAAGGGGTGACACTGAAGCTTTCTTT.